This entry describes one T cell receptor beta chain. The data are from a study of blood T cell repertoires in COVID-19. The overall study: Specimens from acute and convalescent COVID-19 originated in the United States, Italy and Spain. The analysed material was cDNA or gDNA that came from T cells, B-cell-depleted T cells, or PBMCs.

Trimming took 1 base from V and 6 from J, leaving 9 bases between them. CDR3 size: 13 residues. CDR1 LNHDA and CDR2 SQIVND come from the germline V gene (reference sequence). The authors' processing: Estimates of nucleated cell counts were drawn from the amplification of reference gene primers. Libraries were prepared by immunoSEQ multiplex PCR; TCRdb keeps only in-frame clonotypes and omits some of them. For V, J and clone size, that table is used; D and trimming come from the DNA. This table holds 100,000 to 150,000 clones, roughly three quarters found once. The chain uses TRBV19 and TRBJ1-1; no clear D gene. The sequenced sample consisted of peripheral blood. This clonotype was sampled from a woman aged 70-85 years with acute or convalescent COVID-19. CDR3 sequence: CASSIGVRAEAFF. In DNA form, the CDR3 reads TGTGCCAGTAGTATAGGGGTGCGGGCTGAAGCTTTCTTT.